This TCR beta chain was found in a study of OX40 agonist ivuxolimab in advanced cancers. Points from the study as a whole: Partial responders dosed at 0.1-3.0 mg/kg displayed clonal expansion ranking among the lowest.

V dropped 4 bases and J dropped 1 base, with 15 bases sitting between them. The CDR3 spans 16 residues. The germline CDR1 and CDR2 sequences are MDHEN and SYDVKM. Produced via immunoSEQ multiplex PCR; TCRdb's table is partial and in-frame only. The table has more than 80,000 clones, roughly 91% seen once. On this clone: Its antigen is unidentified.

The clonotype comes from an adult with an advanced solid tumor such as melanoma, head and neck, liver or kidney cancer. Sequencing was performed on CD4+ or CD8+ T cells sorted from blood, taken in a trial of the OX40 agonist ivuxolimab. The chain joins TRBV28 to TRBJ2-3; D gene ambiguous. CDR3 region: CASSSRTPDGTDTQYF. Written as DNA, the CDR3 is TGTGCCAGCAGTTCGCGGACCCCAGATGGCACAGATACGCAGTATTTT.